There are a few counts of the clone carrying this T cell receptor beta chain. The antigen remains undetermined. This record belongs to a study of tumor-infiltrating lymphocytes in localized non-small cell lung cancer. Study as a whole: Resected tumor was paired with non-adjacent uninvolved lung from the same patient. Whole-study results and caveats: No T-cell fraction difference was seen between IM1 and IM2 tumors. TCR sequencing covered a subset of patients with enough tissue.

Data came from immunoSEQ multiplex PCR; TCRdb stores just in-frame clones and leaves some out. The sample includes a few thousand clones, about 46% of them seen just once. The sequence was obtained from a human donor with non-small cell lung cancer. The specimen sequenced was uninvolved lung tissue not adjacent to the tumor.

CDR3 residues: CASSLAPGQGRGTEAFF. The CDR3 DNA sequence: TGTGCCAGCAGCTTAGCCCCAGGACAGGGTCGGGGCACTGAAGCTTTCTTT. The chain carries TRBV7-4 and TRBJ1-1, with TRBD1 identical over 8 bases. Germline V gives CDR1 SGHVT, CDR2 SQSDAQ. The CDR3 is 17 residues long. J gave up 4 bases and V 0 bases, and 10 bases lay outside the gene matches.